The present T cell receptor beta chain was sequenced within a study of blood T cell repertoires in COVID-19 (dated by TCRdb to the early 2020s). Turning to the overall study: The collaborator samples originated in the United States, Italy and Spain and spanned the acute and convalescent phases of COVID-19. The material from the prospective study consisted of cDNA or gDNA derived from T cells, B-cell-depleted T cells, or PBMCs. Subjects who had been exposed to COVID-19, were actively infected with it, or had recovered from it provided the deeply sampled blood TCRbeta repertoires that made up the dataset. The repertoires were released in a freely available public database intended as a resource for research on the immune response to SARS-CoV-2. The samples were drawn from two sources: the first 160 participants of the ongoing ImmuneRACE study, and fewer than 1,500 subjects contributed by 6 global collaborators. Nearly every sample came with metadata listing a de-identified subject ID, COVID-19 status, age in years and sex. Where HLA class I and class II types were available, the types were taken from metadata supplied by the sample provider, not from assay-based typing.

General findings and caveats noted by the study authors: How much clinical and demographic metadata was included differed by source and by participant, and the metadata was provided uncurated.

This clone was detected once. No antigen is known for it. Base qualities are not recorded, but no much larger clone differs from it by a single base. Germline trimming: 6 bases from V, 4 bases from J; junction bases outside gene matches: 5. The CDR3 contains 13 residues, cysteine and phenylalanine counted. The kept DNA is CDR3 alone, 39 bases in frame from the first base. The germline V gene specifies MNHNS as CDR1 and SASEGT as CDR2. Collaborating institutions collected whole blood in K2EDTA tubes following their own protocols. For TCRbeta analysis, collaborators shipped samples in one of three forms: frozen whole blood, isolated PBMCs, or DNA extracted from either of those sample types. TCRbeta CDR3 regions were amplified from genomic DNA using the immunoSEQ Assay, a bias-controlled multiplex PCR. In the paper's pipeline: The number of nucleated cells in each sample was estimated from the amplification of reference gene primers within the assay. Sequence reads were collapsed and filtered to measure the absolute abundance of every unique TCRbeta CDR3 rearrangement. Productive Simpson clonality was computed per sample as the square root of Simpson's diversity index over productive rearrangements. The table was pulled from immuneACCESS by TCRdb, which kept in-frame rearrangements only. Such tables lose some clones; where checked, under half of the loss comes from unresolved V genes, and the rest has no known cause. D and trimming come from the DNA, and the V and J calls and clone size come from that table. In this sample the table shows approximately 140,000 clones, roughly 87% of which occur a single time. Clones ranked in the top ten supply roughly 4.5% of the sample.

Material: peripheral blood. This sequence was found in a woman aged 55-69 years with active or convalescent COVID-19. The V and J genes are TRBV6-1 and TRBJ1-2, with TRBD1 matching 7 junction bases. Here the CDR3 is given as CASRQAGGYGYTF. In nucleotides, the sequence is TGTGCCAGCAGGCAGGCAGGGGGCTATGGCTACACCTTC.